The 3 T cell receptor beta chains below come from one sample, sequenced in a study of blood T cells in healthy people across ages. Next came a second PCR, run for about 7 to 12 cycles, which used a sample-barcoded 5' primer along with a J-beta primer mix. From the 5' RACE reads, TCRdb called clonotypes with MiXCR, one entry per CDR3 protein. The repertoire includes approximately 1.5 million distinct CDR3 sequences, about 45% of them detected once, and around 4% sits in the top ten. The sequencing input was blood. All receptors derive from a woman aged 18-35 years in good health.

This clonotype occurred a few times. The chain has TRBV4-3 and TRBJ2-3, with 13 positions matching TRBD2. With 0 bases clipped from V and 4 bases from J, the junction kept 7 bases outside the gene matches. There are 18 residues in the CDR3. Germline V gives CDR1 LGHNA, CDR2 YSLEER. CDR3 DNA: TGCGCCAGCAGCCAAGAATGGAGGACTAGCGGGAGTTCAGATACGCAGTATTTT. As protein: CASSQEWRTSGSSDTQYF.

The chain has TRBV6-2 or TRBV6-3 and TRBJ2-3, with unresolved D. Trimming cost V 2 bases and J 5 bases, with 5 bases left between them. From germline, CDR1 is MNHEY and CDR2 SVGEGT. This CDR3 region has 12 residues. The CDR3 region is CASSYTRDTQYF. Here the CDR3 DNA reads TGTGCCAGCAGTTACACACGAGATACGCAGTATTTT.

This chain uses TRBV4-3 with TRBJ1-1; maybe TRBD1 (6 bases). Germline CDR1 is LGHNA and CDR2 is YSLEER. The V end lost 1 base, the J end lost 3 bases, and 12 bases lay between the germline ends. This CDR3 is 15 amino acids long. The CDR3 nucleotides are TGCGCCAGCAGCCAAGTGGGGGCGGGGGACACTGAAGCTTTCTTT. The encoded protein is CASSQVGAGDTEAFF.